What follows is one TCR beta chain and its context. Its antigen remains unidentified. These data are taken from a study of cytomegalovirus exposure and HLA in healthy donors. Study results and caveats: The study labeled 150 to 200 TCR beta chains cytomegalovirus-associated. Later analysis identified a missense DCLRE1C variant that was linked to TCR beta V- and J-gene trimming. TCR association rates varied by HLA locus in a later analysis, with DRB1 highest and HLA-C lowest. Further analysis, carried out later, found HLA-associated TCR beta chains more clonally expanded than equally common other chains.

CDR3 length: 15 residues. 13 Jbeta primers and 60 Vbeta primers were used for the PCR. Libraries were prepared by immunoSEQ multiplex PCR; TCRdb keeps only in-frame clonotypes and omits some of them. The sample records 77,000 or so clones, around 84% being singletons. Sequencing was carried out using PBMCs. The genes are TRBV21-1 and TRBJ1-5; the table assigns TRBD1, which was not confirmed against the DNA. TRBV21-1 corresponds to a pseudogene. The TCR was taken from an older man in good health and CMV-seropositive. CDR3 sequence (DNA): TGTGCCAGCAGCAATATGGACAGTCTCGGGCAGCCCCAGCATTTT. It specifies CASSNMDSLGQPQHF.